A single T cell receptor beta chain is shown here with its context. This record comes from a study of technical replicates of blood from a handful of donors. Only in-frame clones appear in the TCRdb table, and some are missing; sequencing was by immunoSEQ multiplex PCR. The sample has some 60,000 clones, roughly 95% seen once. Germline CDR1 reads SGHVS; CDR2 reads FNYEAQ. The CDR3 sequence is 17 residues long. V shed 4 bases and J 7 bases; nucleotides not matched to a gene: 9. The V gene is TRBV7-6, the J gene TRBJ1-6; 11 nucleotides align to TRBD1. The TCR sequence derives from a human donor in good health. Some clones in this sample may be carry-over from other donors' samples. Material: PBMCs. In DNA, the CDR3 is TGTGCCAGCAGCTCAACCGGGACAGGGGGTCGCAATTCACCCCTCCACTTT. Its protein product is CASSSTGTGGRNSPLHF.